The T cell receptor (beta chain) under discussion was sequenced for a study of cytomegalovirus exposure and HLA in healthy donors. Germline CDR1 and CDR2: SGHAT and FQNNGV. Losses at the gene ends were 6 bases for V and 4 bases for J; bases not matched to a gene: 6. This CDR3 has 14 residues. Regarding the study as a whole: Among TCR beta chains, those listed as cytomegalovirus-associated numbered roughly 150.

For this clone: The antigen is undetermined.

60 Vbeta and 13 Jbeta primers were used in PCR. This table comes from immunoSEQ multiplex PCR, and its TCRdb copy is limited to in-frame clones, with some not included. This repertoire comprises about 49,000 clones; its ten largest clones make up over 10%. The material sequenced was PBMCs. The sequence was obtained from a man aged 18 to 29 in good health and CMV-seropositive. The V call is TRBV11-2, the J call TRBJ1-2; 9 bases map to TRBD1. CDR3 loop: CASRPGTGSYGYTF. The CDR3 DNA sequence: TGTGCCAGCAGACCCGGGACAGGGAGCTATGGCTACACCTTC.